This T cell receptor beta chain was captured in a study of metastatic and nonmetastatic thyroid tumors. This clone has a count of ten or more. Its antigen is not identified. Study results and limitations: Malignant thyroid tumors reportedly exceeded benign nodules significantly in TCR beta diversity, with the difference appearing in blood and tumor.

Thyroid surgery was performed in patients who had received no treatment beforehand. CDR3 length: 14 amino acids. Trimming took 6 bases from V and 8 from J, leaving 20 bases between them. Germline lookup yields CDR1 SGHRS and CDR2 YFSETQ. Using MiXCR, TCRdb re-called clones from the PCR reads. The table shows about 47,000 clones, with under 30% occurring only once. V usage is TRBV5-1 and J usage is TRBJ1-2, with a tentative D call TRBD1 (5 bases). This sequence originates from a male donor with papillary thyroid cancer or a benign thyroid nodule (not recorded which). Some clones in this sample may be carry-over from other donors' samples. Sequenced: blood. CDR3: CASTLGPDQGGYTF. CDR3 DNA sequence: TGCGCCAGCACCCTGGGGCCGGACCAGGGCGGCTACACCTTC.